These 18 T cell receptor beta chains were all obtained from the same sample, sequenced in a study of OX40 agonist ivuxolimab in advanced cancers. This table comes from immunoSEQ multiplex PCR, and its TCRdb copy is limited to in-frame clones, with some not included. The sample has tens of thousands of clones; about 90% are singletons. This specimen was CD4+ or CD8+ T cells sorted from blood, taken in a trial of the OX40 agonist ivuxolimab. The receptors here all came from an adult with an advanced solid tumor such as melanoma, head and neck, liver or kidney cancer.

This clone was detected ten times or more. V and J are TRBV11-3 and TRBJ2-3, with 8 bases lining up with TRBD1. The CDR3 is 17 residues long. V dropped 5 bases and J dropped 4; count of bases not matched to a gene: 14. Per germline, CDR1 SGHNT and CDR2 YENEEA. CDR3 nucleotide sequence: TGTGCCAGCAGCACCCGCTCGACAGGGGAATCGGCAGATACGCAGTATTTT. Translation gives CASSTRSTGESADTQYF.

By its share, this clone is large. The rearrangement uses TRBV6-6 and TRBJ2-7; maybe TRBD1 (6 bases). CDR1 is MNHNY and CDR2 is SVGAGI in the germline V gene (reference sequence). The V and J ends lost 0 bases and 2 bases respectively, with 8 bases between them. This CDR3 is 14 amino acids long. This CDR3 is CASSYSGQPYEQYF. In DNA, the CDR3 is TGTGCCAGCAGTTACTCCGGACAGCCCTACGAGCAGTACTTC.

The rearrangement links TRBV9 to TRBJ2-5; the D gene could be TRBD1 or TRBD2 (5 bases each). Trimming took 0 bases from V and 5 from J, leaving 8 bases between them. This CDR3 contains 13 residues. Per germline, CDR1 SGDLS and CDR2 YYNGEE. CDR3: CASSVGGPETQYF. In DNA form, the CDR3 reads TGTGCCAGCAGCGTAGGGGGACCCGAGACCCAGTACTTC. The full variable domain, rest sourced from reference TRBV9 and TRBJ2-5, is DSGVTQTPKHLITATGQRVTLRCSPRSGDLSVYWYQQSLDQGLQFLIQYYNGEERAKGNILERFSAQQFPDLHSELNLSSLELGDSALYFCASSVGGPETQYFGPGTRLLVL.

This clone was seen once. The genes are TRBV10-2 and TRBJ2-3; D is ambiguous. The CDR3 has 14 residues. Between the trimmed V and J ends, which lost 7 bases and 4 bases, there was a span of 15 bases. CDR1 is WSHSY, CDR2 SAAADI, per germline. The DNA for the CDR3 is TGCGCCAGCAAGATGCGGAATGTGGCAGATACGCAGTATTTT. It yields the protein CASKMRNVADTQYF.

This CDR3 reads CASSISRGRTEAFF. Here the CDR3 DNA reads TGTGCCAGTAGTATCTCCAGGGGCAGGACTGAAGCTTTCTTT. The chain links TRBV19 to TRBJ1-1; tentatively, D is TRBD1 (6 bases). The germline V and J ends were trimmed by 3 bases and 5 bases, with 13 bases remaining between them. The CDR3 runs to 14 residues. Germline loops: CDR1 LNHDA, CDR2 SQIVND (reference sequence).

This clone has only a few counts. The genes are TRBV19 and TRBJ1-5; weak D call: TRBD1 (5 bases). Germline V gene data show CDR1 as LNHDA and CDR2 as SQIVND (reference sequence). CDR3 length: 16 residues. Deletions cut 11 bases from V and 3 bases from J, with 23 bases between. The chain's CDR3 is CAVSWGRAIHNQPQHF. CDR3 nucleotide sequence: TGTGCCGTATCTTGGGGCAGGGCGATACACAATCAGCCCCAGCATTTT.

This chain joins TRBV27 and TRBJ2-7; D call uncertain. The CDR3 spans 14 residues. From germline, CDR1 is MNHEY and CDR2 SMNVEV (reference sequence). Trimming removed 6 bases at V and 0 bases at J, with 12 bases between. The CDR3: CASRLRLISYEQYF. CDR3 nucleotide sequence: TGTGCCAGCAGACTAAGGCTTATCTCCTACGAGCAGTACTTC.

For this clone: One end of the junction varies from germline; a read error may be responsible. The chain combines TRBV7-7 with TRBJ2-5; D is undetermined. Germline loops: CDR1 SSHAT, CDR2 FNYEAQ (reference sequence). There are 13 residues in the CDR3. CDR3 nucleotides: TGTGCTAGCAGCTATATGTACCAAGAGACCCAGTACTTC. It encodes CASSYMYQETQYF.

V usage is TRBV6-5 and J usage is TRBJ2-2; 7 bases match TRBD1. The CDR3 runs 15 residues. V shed 5 bases, J shed 4 bases, and the junction held 7 bases outside the gene matches. CDR1 and CDR2 from the germline V gene are MNHEY and SVGAGI. CDR3: CASSPRTGSTGELFF. Here the CDR3 DNA reads TGTGCCAGCAGTCCGCGGACAGGCTCCACCGGGGAGCTGTTTTTT.

The chain links TRBV10-3 to TRBJ2-7, with 7 nucleotides matching TRBD2. The trim removed 6 bases at V and 5 bases at J, leaving 16 bases unmatched. Germline CDR1 ENHRY, CDR2 SYGVKD. CDR3 length: 16 residues. CDR3 amino acids: CAISAGEAGVFDEQYF. In DNA form, the CDR3 reads TGTGCCATCAGCGCGGGGGAGGCGGGAGTATTCGACGAGCAGTACTTC.

The chain employs TRBV7-8 and TRBJ2-1, with D unclear. Germline CDR1 reads SGHVS; CDR2 reads FQNEAQ. V was pared by 4 bases and J by 8 bases, with 9 bases between. The CDR3 covers 12 residues. CDR3: CASSSRRDEQFF. The CDR3 DNA is TGTGCCAGCAGCTCAAGAAGGGATGAGCAGTTCTTC.

CDR3 region: CASSPRGAGGPADTQYF. The CDR3 coding sequence is TGTGCCAGCAGCCCCAGAGGAGCGGGAGGGCCCGCAGATACGCAGTATTTT. This chain joins TRBV14 and TRBJ2-3; TRBD2 matches at 10 bases. Germline V CDR1 and CDR2: SGHDN, FVKESK. This CDR3 spans 17 amino acids. The J segment lost 4 bases and the V segment lost 4 bases, leaving 11 bases of the junction unmatched.

The rearrangement joins TRBV4-1 to TRBJ1-5; D gene unclear. The V end lost 1 base, the J end lost 2 bases, and 9 bases lay between the germline ends. CDR1 and CDR2 (germline): MGHRA, YSYEKL. The CDR3 has 15 amino acids. CDR3 nucleotide sequence: TGCGCCAGCAGCCAAGGTCAGGTTCGCAATCAGCCCCAGCATTTT. Its protein is CASSQGQVRNQPQHF.

The rearrangement links TRBV7-9 to TRBJ2-5; D gene unclear. Looked up from germline, CDR1 is SEHNR and CDR2 is FQNEAQ (reference sequence). Between the trimmed V and J ends, which lost 5 bases and 3 bases, there was a span of 16 bases. The length of the CDR3 is 15 residues. CDR3 residues: CASSPTWVGKETQYF. The CDR3 nucleotides read TGTGCCAGCAGCCCCACCTGGGTCGGAAAAGAGACCCAGTACTTC.

The CDR3, as DNA: TGTGCCAGCACCCCGGACCTCGGGCGGGTTGAAGCTTTCTTT. This gives the protein CASTPDLGRVEAFF. The rearrangement links TRBV6-5 to TRBJ1-1; D not resolved. The length of the CDR3 is 14 residues. V was cut by 7 bases and J by 7 bases, with 19 bases left in between. Germline V CDR1 and CDR2: MNHEY, SVGAGI.

This clone showed up just a few times. The V call is TRBV7-9, the J call TRBJ2-1, with D possibly TRBD1 on 6 matching bases. Germline CDR1 reads SEHNR; CDR2 reads FQNEAQ (reference sequence). The CDR3 extends over 15 amino acids. Trimming shortened V by 5 bases and J by 8 bases, and 19 bases separated the two germline ends. The CDR3 DNA follows: TGTGCCAGCAGCCGGGACACCCTTTTTACATATGAGCAGTTCTTC. Residues: CASSRDTLFTYEQFF.

This clone showed up just once. The V gene is TRBV11-2, the J gene TRBJ2-7; a weak D match, TRBD1 (5 bases). Between the trimmed V and J ends, which lost 4 bases and 0 bases, there was a span of 13 bases. From germline, CDR1 is SGHAT and CDR2 FQNNGV. The length of the CDR3 is 15 residues. The CDR3 nucleotides are TGTGCCAGCAGCTCCCTCGAGACAGCCTCCTACGAGCAGTACTTC. It translates to CASSSLETASYEQYF.

Comment on this clone: A junction boundary mismatches the germline segment, possibly from a read error. The CDR3 region has the DNA TGTGCCAGCAGCATAACAGCGGGAGAGTCCTACAATGAGCAGTTCTTC. It specifies CASSITAGESYNEQFF. The chain has TRBV7-3 and TRBJ2-1; 8 bases match TRBD2. Germline loops: CDR1 SGHTA, CDR2 FQGTGA. The CDR3 covers 16 residues.